The T cell receptor beta chain described here comes from a study of blood T cell repertoires in COVID-19. The assay was immunoSEQ multiplex PCR, and TCRdb's table has in-frame clones only and misses some. The profile shows fewer than 250,000 clones, approximately 90% of them singletons. Germline CDR1 reads MNHEY; CDR2 reads SVGAGI. V lost 0 bases and J 6 bases, leaving 11 bases between the germline ends. CDR3 length equals 15 residues. Source material: peripheral blood. The clonotype comes from a man aged 45-60 years with acute or convalescent COVID-19. This chain uses TRBV6-5 with TRBJ1-4; D might be TRBD1 (5 bases). The CDR3 spells CASSYSVGADEKLFF. CDR3 in DNA: TGTGCCAGCAGTTACTCCGTAGGGGCGGATGAAAAACTGTTTTTT.